The text below deals with one TCR beta chain. What this receptor recognizes is not known. No base quality information exists; no much larger clone differs at one position. The CDR1 and CDR2 encoded by the germline V gene (reference sequence) are GTSNPN and SVGIG. The germline ends are 5 bases apart after V is trimmed by 2 bases and J by 1 base. Counted from cysteine to phenylalanine, this CDR3 has 13 amino acids. CDR3 DNA only is kept here, 39 bases in frame from base 1. These data belong to a study of regulatory T cells in long-lasting Graves disease (TCRdb year 2021). Some background on the complete study: Persistent Graves' disease was defined as antithyroid drug treatment for over 5 years with persistently positive TSH receptor autoantibodies. Patients with persistent Graves' disease were compared with patients with newly diagnosed Graves' disease using TCR sequencing and RNA sequencing of peripheral blood. The study was conducted in China and was registered as a clinical trial. A total of 35 or so samples were covered by TCR sequencing, comprising about 13 persistent and about 20 newly diagnosed Graves' disease patients. In the clinical cohort, patients with persistent Graves' disease had used antithyroid drugs for an average of around ten years.

Read against the paper, the sample's time point label means: persistent/refractory GD, antithyroid drugs over 5 years with positive TRAb. For both TCR sequencing and RNA sequencing, RNA was extracted from PBMCs in TRIzol. The diagnosis of Graves' disease was made according to American Thyroid Association guidelines. Patients were recruited from an endocrinology department in Xi'an, China. Each patient gave approximately 9.7 milliliters of peripheral blood, collected in an EDTA anticoagulant tube. Ficoll Paque Plus density gradient separation was used to isolate PBMCs, and no further T cell sorting was performed. An Agilent 2100 Bioanalyzer and agarose gel were used to check RNA quality, while a NanoDrop 2000 measured RNA concentration. To prepare the library, multiplex PCR was applied. Sequencing was carried out with an Illumina HiSeq 4000. iRepertoire HTBI primers and Arm-PCR amplification of CDR3 regions were used to construct TCR beta libraries. PCR products were gel purified before sequencing. Per the original workflow: Across samples, approximately 68 TRBV and roughly 13 TRBJ segments were identified and used for gene usage analysis of CDR3 amino acid clonotypes. COPE and FqMerger were used to merge filtered high-quality paired reads into contigs. BLAST was used to align contigs to IMGT TRBV, TRBD and TRBJ reference genes, and CDR3 was defined according to IMGT. Highly expanded clones were defined as clonotypes with a frequency above 0.1%. Shannon entropy was used to measure repertoire diversity, and the Gini coefficient was used to measure V-J evenness. Clonotypes shared by more than one individual were considered public. Through fastp at Q25 and MiXCR, TCRdb rebuilt clones from the public reads, retaining in-frame beta chains. Under each unique CDR3 protein, matching rows form one entry showing the most common genes and DNA. For this entry, the V and J calls and clone size follow TCRdb and not the study's own pipeline. Here the sample has some 300,000 distinct CDR3 sequences; more than 20% occur a single time. The ten largest clones represent 56% of the sample.

Broad study findings and their caveats: Lower TCR Shannon entropy and fewer highly expanded clones were observed in persistent Graves' disease patients than in newly diagnosed patients, which suggested clonal expansion. TRBV28, TRBJ1-2 and TRBJ2-5 were preferentially used in persistent disease, while TRBV20-1 and TRBJ2-1 were favored in newly diagnosed disease. Patients with persistent disease shared more public clonotypes (under 3,000) than newly diagnosed patients did (more than 900). The study examined only peripheral blood because the primary lesion, thyroid tissue, could not be accessed. As a limitation, the authors acknowledged that the small sample size may reduce accuracy. Only the TCR beta chain was sequenced and analyzed.

The clonotype was recovered from a female donor with Graves disease. The sequence joins TRBV30 to TRBJ2-2; the D gene cannot be named for sure. The sample here was peripheral blood mononuclear cells (PBMCs), taken when the disease was refractory, from a patient treated with antithyroid drugs. The CDR3 corresponds to CAWSLMNTGELFF. The nucleotide sequence is TGTGCCTGGAGTCTGATGAACACCGGGGAGCTGTTTTTT. Joined to the reference TRBV30 and TRBJ2-2 proteins, this CDR3 gives the full variable domain: SQTIHQWPATLVQPVGSPLSLECTVEGTSNPNLYWYRQAAGRGLQLLFYSVGIGQISSEVPQNLSASRPQDRQFILSSKKLLLSDSGFYLCAWSLMNTGELFFGEGSRLTVL.